The entry below describes one T cell receptor beta chain. This sample is part of a study of T cell changes during pregnancy in multiple sclerosis. Repertoires were generated with immunoSEQ multiplex PCR, while TCRdb's copy carries only in-frame clones and drops some. The sample lists 25,000 to 30,000 clones; about 85% were seen once. The CDR3 runs to 16 residues. V shed 2 bases and J shed 2 bases, with 13 bases lying between them. CDR1 is LNHDA and CDR2 is SQIVND in the germline V gene (reference sequence). The specimen comprised CD8+ T cells from peripheral blood mononuclear cells, sampled after pregnancy. This chain joins TRBV19 and TRBJ1-5, with D unresolved. This receptor was identified in a female donor with multiple sclerosis, enrolled in a pregnancy study. CDR3 nucleotide sequence: TGTGCCAGTAGTATAATGGCGAGGTCAGGCAATCAGCCCCAGCATTTT. Translation gives CASSIMARSGNQPQHF.